These 22 T cell receptor beta chains were sequenced from one sample in a study of cytomegalovirus exposure and HLA in healthy donors. This PCR relied on a set of 60 Vbeta primers and 13 Jbeta primers. The data were produced by immunoSEQ multiplex PCR, yet TCRdb's version contains in-frame clones alone and is incomplete. In the table there are around 270,000 clones, 80% of which are singletons. The specimen sequenced was PBMCs. The receptors shown here come from a girl aged 2-15 years in good health and CMV-seronegative.

The V and J genes are TRBV28 and TRBJ1-2; no clear D. Per germline, CDR1 MDHEN and CDR2 SYDVKM. The CDR3 totals 11 residues. V was trimmed by 8 bases and J by 7 bases, leaving 11 bases between them. In DNA form, the CDR3 reads TGTGCCAGCCGGTTCGGAGTTGGCTACACCTTC. Translated: CASRFGVGYTF.

The genes are TRBV29-1 and TRBJ2-1; a possible D gene is TRBD1 (6 bases). Trimming pared 6 bases from V and 11 bases from J, leaving 14 bases between. The CDR3 is 11 amino acids. Germline CDR1 SQVTM, CDR2 ANQGSEA. The CDR3 nucleotides read TGCAGCGTCGATTCCGGGACAAAGCAGTTCTTC. Translation gives CSVDSGTKQFF.

The chain combines TRBV28 with TRBJ1-4; TRBD1 matches 8 bases. The germline V gene encodes CDR1 MDHEN and CDR2 SYDVKM. CDR3 length equals 19 residues. V lost 6 bases and J lost 2; bases outside the gene matches: 17. The CDR3 spells CASRNFGQGSFGTNEKLFF. The CDR3 DNA follows: TGTGCCAGCAGAAACTTCGGACAGGGTTCCTTTGGGACTAATGAAAAACTGTTTTTT.

The chain employs TRBV27 and TRBJ2-3, with 12 bases identical to TRBD2. The CDR3 runs to 17 residues. V shed 1 base and J 1 base; nucleotides not matched to a gene: 3. Per germline, CDR1 MNHEY and CDR2 SMNVEV (reference sequence). CDR3 bases: TGTGCCAGCAGTTTATGGGCTAGCGGGAGGGGCACAGATACGCAGTATTTT. This translates into CASSLWASGRGTDTQYF.

The chain uses TRBV10-2 and TRBJ2-7; D is uncertain. This CDR3 contains 13 residues. V lost 4 bases and J lost 0, with 7 bases in between. The germline CDR1 and CDR2 sequences are WSHSY and SAAADI. Here the CDR3 reads CASSAASSYEQYF. The DNA of the CDR3 is TGCGCCAGCAGTGCTGCGAGCTCCTACGAGCAGTACTTC.

J is TRBJ2-7 and V is TRBV7-2; 11 bases are a match to TRBD2. This CDR3 has 18 residues. The ends lost 2 bases at V and 2 bases at J; junction bases unmatched: 11. Germline V gene lookup returns CDR1 SGHTA and CDR2 FQGNSA. CDR3 loop: CASSLTPLLAGGPYEQYF. The CDR3 DNA reads TGTGCCAGCAGCTTAACGCCCCTCCTAGCGGGAGGACCCTACGAGCAGTACTTC.

The chain couples TRBV7-9 to TRBJ1-5; D may be TRBD1 (6 bases). Trimming stripped 2 bases from V and 4 bases from J, with 9 bases between. This CDR3 is built from 14 residues. Germline V CDR1 and CDR2: SEHNR, FQNEAQ (reference sequence). CDR3 bases: TGTGCCAGCAGCTTACAGGGGAAGAATCAGCCCCAGCATTTT. As protein: CASSLQGKNQPQHF.

This clone came up a few times. The rearrangement joins TRBV19 to TRBJ2-2, with D perhaps TRBD1 (5 bases). V was clipped by 7 bases and J by 4 bases, with 16 bases between them. CDR1 and CDR2 from the germline V gene are LNHDA and SQIVND (reference sequence). There are 15 residues in the CDR3. DNA of the CDR3: TGTGCCAGTACCCTATCCAGGGTGGGCACCGGGGAGCTGTTTTTT. Its protein product is CASTLSRVGTGELFF.

The chain carries TRBV5-8 and TRBJ1-1; D is unresolved. V shed 6 bases and J shed 2 bases, with 14 bases lying between them. Germline V gene data show CDR1 as SGHTS and CDR2 as YDEGEE. This CDR3 spans 14 amino acids. The CDR3 spells CASIRIGKNTEAFF. The CDR3 coding sequence is TGTGCCAGCATCAGGATTGGTAAAAACACTGAAGCTTTCTTT.

The chain recombines TRBV6-1 with TRBJ2-5; perhaps TRBD2 as D (6 bases). Trimming took off 5 bases at V and 1 base at J, with 14 bases between the two ends. Germline V gives CDR1 MNHNS, CDR2 SASEGT. The CDR3 totals 15 residues. CDR3 DNA sequence: TGTGCCAGCAGTCGTTCAGGGAGGCCCCAAGAGACCCAGTACTTC. Encoded protein: CASSRSGRPQETQYF.

The V and J genes are TRBV28 and TRBJ1-2; TRBD1 agrees at 12 bases. Germline CDR1 is MDHEN and CDR2 is SYDVKM. Trimming removed 4 bases from V and 2 bases from J; junction bases left unmatched: 8. This CDR3 contains 17 residues. CDR3 loop: CASSSAGTGGLNYGYTF. The CDR3 coding sequence is TGTGCCAGCAGTTCCGCGGGGACAGGGGGCCTAAACTATGGCTACACCTTC.

The CDR3, as DNA: TGCGCCAGCAGCCTGTATATCGGCGAGCAGTACTTC. Encoded protein: CASSLYIGEQYF. The chain links TRBV5-1 to TRBJ2-7; D ambiguous. V lost 4 bases to trimming and J lost 6 bases, with 11 bases between them. Germline-derived CDR1 and CDR2 are SGHRS and YFSETQ. This CDR3 is built from 12 residues. Using reference TRBV5-1 and TRBJ2-7 for the parts outside the CDR3, the full variable domain is KAGVTQTPRYLIKTRGQQVTLSCSPISGHRSVSWYQQTPGQGLQFLFEYFSETQRNKGNFPGRFSGRQFSNSRSEMNVSTLELGDSALYLCASSLYIGEQYFGPGTRLTVT.

CDR3 in amino acids: CASSFGRGHNQPQHF. CDR3 in DNA: TGTGCCAGCAGTTTCGGCAGGGGGCACAATCAGCCCCAGCATTTT. The chain couples TRBV27 to TRBJ1-5, with 8 bases matching TRBD1. Trimming at V came to 3 bases and at J to 3 bases, leaving 4 bases not matched to a gene. CDR3 length equals 15 residues. Germline V CDR1 and CDR2: MNHEY, SMNVEV (reference sequence).

This rearrangement joins TRBV7-9 to TRBJ1-3; the match to TRBD1 covers 8 bases. The trim removed 7 bases at V and 4 bases at J, leaving 9 bases unmatched. There are 15 residues in the CDR3. Germline CDR1 SEHNR, CDR2 FQNEAQ (reference sequence). DNA for the CDR3: TGTGCCAGCACCTCCCAGGGGGCACTCGGAAACACCATATATTTT. Amino acids: CASTSQGALGNTIYF.

The chain combines TRBV28 with TRBJ2-1; TRBD2 aligns across 9 bases. Germline loops: CDR1 MDHEN, CDR2 SYDVKM. V dropped 6 bases and J dropped 15; count of bases not matched to a gene: 6. This CDR3 is built from 11 residues. The CDR3, as DNA: TGTGCCAGCAGCCCGGGACTAGCCCCGTTCTTC. Its translation is CASSPGLAPFF. Together with reference TRBV28 and TRBJ2-1, the CDR3 gives the full variable domain: DVKVTQSSRYLVKRTGEKVFLECVQDMDHENMFWYRQDPGLGLRLIYFSYDVKMKEKGDIPEGYSVSREKKERFSLILESASTNQTSMYLCASSPGLAPFFGPGTRLTVL.

As for this clone: At one end, the junction sequence differs from germline, possibly due to a read error. CDR3 DNA sequence: TGTGCCAACAGTGAAACCGGGACACCCGATGGCTACACCTTC. Translating it yields CANSETGTPDGYTF. V and J are TRBV2 and TRBJ1-2, with a tentative D call TRBD1 (6 bases). The CDR3 spans 14 residues. The germline gives CDR1 SNHLY, CDR2 FYNNEI. Filled out from reference TRBV2 and TRBJ1-2, the complete variable domain reads EPEVTQTPSHQVTQMGQEVILRCVPISNHLYFYWYRQILGQKVEFLVSFYNNEISEKSEIFDDQFSVERPDGSNFTLKIRSTKLEDSAMYFCANSETGTPDGYTFGSGTRLTVV.

About this clone itself: This specimen includes other DNA sequences encoding the same CDR3. J is TRBJ2-7 and V is TRBV9, with D tentatively TRBD1 (5 bases). Germline assignment: CDR1 SGDLS and CDR2 YYNGEE. V was pared by 0 bases and J by 5 bases, with 9 bases between. This CDR3 spans 13 amino acids. The CDR3, as DNA: TGTGCCAGCAGCGTAGGGCAGGGCGACGAGCAGTACTTC. Encoded protein: CASSVGQGDEQYF.

This chain joins TRBV27 and TRBJ1-6; 9 bases are a match to TRBD1. Germline CDR1 MNHEY, CDR2 SMNVEV (reference sequence). The CDR3 has 17 amino acids. After removal of 5 bases from V and 5 bases from J, the junction contained 10 bases not matched to a gene. This chain's CDR3 is CASSLAFGTGHNSPLHF. The CDR3, as DNA: TGTGCCAGCAGTCTTGCTTTTGGGACAGGGCATAATTCACCCCTCCACTTT.

The chain carries TRBV11-1 and TRBJ2-1, with 9 bases that match TRBD2. Trimming removed 1 base from V and 4 bases from J; junction bases left unmatched: 5. This CDR3 is built from 16 residues. Germline CDR1 is SGHAT and CDR2 is FQDESV (reference sequence). In DNA form, the CDR3 reads TGTGCCAGCAGCTTAGGACGACTAGCGGTGTACAATGAGCAGTTCTTC. It is translated as CASSLGRLAVYNEQFF.

The V gene is TRBV4-2, the J gene TRBJ2-5; D is perhaps TRBD1 (6 bases). CDR3 length: 14 amino acids. The ends were cut back, 2 bases at V and 3 bases at J, with 10 bases in the middle. Germline-derived CDR1 and CDR2 are LGHNA and YNFKEQ. The CDR3, as DNA: TGTGCCAGCAGCCAATGGGGGCCCGAAGAGACCCAGTACTTC. Protein sequence: CASSQWGPEETQYF.

This rearrangement joins TRBV15 to TRBJ2-7; D perhaps matches TRBD2 (6 bases). V was pared by 3 bases and J by 2 bases, with 17 bases between. Germline V CDR1 and CDR2: LNHNV, YYDKDF (reference sequence). This CDR3 region has 16 residues. In DNA, the CDR3 is TGTGCCACCAGCAGGCGGGACTCCAGTCTTACCTACGAGCAGTACTTC. As protein: CATSRRDSSLTYEQYF.

The table lists this clone with a few counts. This rearrangement joins TRBV5-4 to TRBJ2-3, with 8 bases matching TRBD2. V dropped 4 bases and J dropped 0; count of bases not matched to a gene: 4. The germline V gene encodes CDR1 SGHNT and CDR2 YYREEE (reference sequence). The CDR3 is 15 amino acids. The CDR3 DNA is TGTGCCAGCAGCCGGGGGGGCCCTAGCACAGATACGCAGTATTTT. It encodes CASSRGGPSTDTQYF. Using reference TRBV5-4 and TRBJ2-3 for the parts outside the CDR3, the full variable domain is ETGVTQSPTHLIKTRGQQVTLRCSSQSGHNTVSWYQQALGQGPQFIFQYYREEENGRGNFPPRFSGLQFPNYSSELNVNALELDDSALYLCASSRGGPSTDTQYFGPGTRLTVL.